This TCR beta chain is from a study of blood T cell repertoires in COVID-19. Across the study: Spain, Italy and the United States supplied samples that represented acute and convalescent COVID-19. The cDNA or gDNA used as material had been derived from T cells, B-cell-depleted T cells, or PBMCs.

As processed by the authors: Reference gene primer amplification gave estimated nucleated cell counts. The data were produced by immunoSEQ multiplex PCR, yet TCRdb's version contains in-frame clones alone and is incomplete. The D gene and trimming were derived from the DNA, and the V and J assignments and clone size from that table. The repertoire holds about 210,000 clones, roughly 88% seen once, with 9.5% to 10% in the top ten. This CDR3 has 14 residues. V was pared by 6 bases and J by 3 bases, with 11 bases between. Per germline, CDR1 SNHLY and CDR2 FYNNEI. The sequencing sample was made of peripheral blood. This receptor was taken from a man in his forties or fifties with active or convalescent COVID-19. This chain uses TRBV2 with TRBJ2-2; maybe TRBD2 (6 bases). Here the CDR3 reads CASSFRGYTGELFF. CDR3 sequence (DNA): TGTGCCAGCAGCTTCCGGGGGTACACCGGGGAGCTGTTTTTT. The whole variable domain, remainder taken from reference TRBV2 and TRBJ2-2, is EPEVTQTPSHQVTQMGQEVILRCVPISNHLYFYWYRQILGQKVEFLVSFYNNEISEKSEIFDDQFSVERPDGSNFTLKIRSTKLEDSAMYFCASSFRGYTGELFFGEGSRLTVL.